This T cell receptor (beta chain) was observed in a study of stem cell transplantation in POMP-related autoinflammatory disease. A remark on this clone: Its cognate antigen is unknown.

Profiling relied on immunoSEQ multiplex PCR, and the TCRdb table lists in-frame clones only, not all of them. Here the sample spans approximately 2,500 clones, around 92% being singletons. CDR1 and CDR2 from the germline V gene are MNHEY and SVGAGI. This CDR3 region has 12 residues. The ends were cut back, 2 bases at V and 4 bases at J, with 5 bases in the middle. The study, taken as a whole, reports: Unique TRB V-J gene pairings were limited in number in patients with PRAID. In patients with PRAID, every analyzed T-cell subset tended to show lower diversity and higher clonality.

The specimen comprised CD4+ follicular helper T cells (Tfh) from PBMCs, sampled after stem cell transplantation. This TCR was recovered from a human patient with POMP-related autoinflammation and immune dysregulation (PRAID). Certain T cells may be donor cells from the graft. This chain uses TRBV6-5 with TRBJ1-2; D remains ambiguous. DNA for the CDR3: TGTGCCAGCAGTTACGGTGGCTATGGCTACACCTTC. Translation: CASSYGGYGYTF.